A single sample gave rise to the 18 T cell receptor beta chains below, sequenced in a study of blood T cell repertoires in COVID-19 (TCRdb year 2020). Libraries were prepared through the immunoSEQ multiplex PCR assay. Imported from immuneACCESS, the table was reduced by TCRdb to in-frame sequences with V and J called. These copies leave out some clones; in studies compared against another copy, an unresolved V gene accounts for under half, and the cause of the remainder is not known. For this sample there are about 160,000 clones; about 90% appear just once. The ten largest make up roughly 7% of the sample. Sequencing input: PBMCs or T cells enriched from blood (not recorded which). The receptors stem from a woman aged 50 to 60 who had recovered from COVID-19.

The chain carries TRBV27 and TRBJ1-2; TRBD1 is a possible D gene (6 bases). Germline-derived CDR1 and CDR2 are MNHEY and SMNVEV (reference sequence). The CDR3 covers 12 residues. V lost 7 bases and J 6 bases, leaving 12 bases between the germline ends. As DNA, the CDR3 is TGTGCCAGCAAATCGGGGGGCCATGGCTACACCTTC. Encoded protein: CASKSGGHGYTF.

This chain links TRBV7-9 with TRBJ2-7, with D tentatively TRBD2 (5 bases). There are 12 residues in the CDR3. The germline V gene has CDR1 SEHNR and CDR2 FQNEAQ (reference sequence). Trimming left V 2 bases short and J 7 bases short, with 9 bases between. CDR3 DNA: TGTGCCAGCAGCTTATCCTCGGGGGAGCAGTACTTC. Its translation: CASSLSSGEQYF.

The rearrangement joins TRBV19 to TRBJ1-6, with D perhaps TRBD1 (6 bases). The length of the CDR3 is 15 residues. Germline V gene sequence: CDR1 LNHDA, CDR2 SQIVND (reference sequence). Trimming stripped 3 bases from V and 7 bases from J, with 13 bases between. CDR3 coding DNA: TGTGCCAGTAGTATTCTCTTCACAGGGAATTCACCCCTCCACTTT. Translated, it gives CASSILFTGNSPLHF. Variable domain in full (rest from reference TRBV19 and TRBJ1-6): DGGITQSPKYLFRKEGQNVTLSCEQNLNHDAMYWYRQDPGQGLRLIYYSQIVNDFQKGDIAEGYSVSREKKESFPLTVTSAQKNPTAFYLCASSILFTGNSPLHFGNGTRLTVT.

The chain recombines TRBV4-2 with TRBJ2-7; tentative D call: TRBD2 (6 bases). Per germline, CDR1 LGHNA and CDR2 YNFKEQ. The CDR3 loop spans 15 amino acids. Trimming cost V 0 bases and J 3 bases, with 12 bases left between them. This chain's CDR3 is CASSQESSAIYEQYF. Written as DNA, the CDR3 is TGTGCCAGCAGCCAAGAATCTAGCGCGATCTACGAGCAGTACTTC.

V usage is TRBV5-1 and J usage is TRBJ2-1, with D possibly TRBD2 on 5 matching bases. The CDR3 runs 11 residues. The germline CDR1 and CDR2 sequences are SGHRS and YFSETQ. Between the trimmed V and J ends, which lost 3 bases and 9 bases, there was a span of 7 bases. The chain's CDR3 is CASSSSTEQFF. The CDR3 region has the DNA TGCGCCAGCAGCTCTAGCACTGAGCAGTTCTTC.

The J gene is TRBJ2-3, the V gene TRBV29-1; 8 bases are shared with TRBD2. The germline V gene encodes CDR1 SQVTM and CDR2 ANQGSEA. The CDR3 runs to 14 residues. Trimming at V came to 2 bases and at J to 6 bases, leaving 7 bases not matched to a gene. CDR3 sequence (DNA): TGCAGCGTTGAAAGCGGGAGAACCAGGGATACGCAGTATTTT. Its translation: CSVESGRTRDTQYF.

This chain joins TRBV7-2 and TRBJ1-2; TRBD1 might be the D (5 bases). Trimming shortened V by 5 bases and J by 5 bases, and 12 bases separated the two germline ends. The CDR3 consists of 13 residues. CDR1 is SGHTA and CDR2 is FQGNSA in the germline V gene. The CDR3 spells CASSQTDSYGYTF. The CDR3 DNA is TGTGCCAGCAGCCAAACCGACAGTTATGGCTACACCTTC.

CDR3 in DNA: TGTGCCAGCAGCCCCGAGACAGGGGTAAGGAATCAGCCCCAGCATTTT. Translation gives CASSPETGVRNQPQHF. The chain uses TRBV7-2 and TRBJ1-5; 8 bases match TRBD1. The CDR3 consists of 16 residues. The germline V gene encodes CDR1 SGHTA and CDR2 FQGNSA. Trimming cost V 5 bases and J 4 bases; bases outside gene matches: 10.

V is TRBV5-1 and J is TRBJ1-4; 7 bases line up with TRBD1. CDR1 is SGHRS and CDR2 is YFSETQ in the germline V gene. This CDR3 has 16 residues. J was trimmed by 0 bases and V by 4 bases; bases with no gene match: 6. CDR3: CASSRTGTATNEKLFF. CDR3 sequence (DNA): TGCGCCAGCAGCAGAACTGGGACAGCAACTAATGAAAAACTGTTTTTT.

The chain joins TRBV7-2 to TRBJ2-7; unclear D gene. V was shortened by 0 bases and J by 2 bases, with 8 bases between the two germline ends. The CDR3 has 14 residues. Germline V CDR1 and CDR2: SGHTA, FQGNSA. In DNA, the CDR3 is TGTGCCAGCAGCTTAGCTAGTTTAACCTACGAGCAGTACTTC. Its protein product is CASSLASLTYEQYF.

This chain links TRBV11-1 with TRBJ2-3; tentative D call: TRBD1 (5 bases). CDR1 is SGHAT and CDR2 is FQDESV in the germline V gene (reference sequence). The CDR3 length is 14 residues. Trimming took 0 bases from V and 7 from J, leaving 11 bases between them. CDR3 bases: TGTGCCAGCAGCTTAGCCAGGGATTTGAATACGCAGTATTTT. Amino acids: CASSLARDLNTQYF.

The chain has TRBV19 and TRBJ2-5; D not resolved. V lost 5 bases and J 5 bases, leaving 15 bases between the germline ends. Germline V gene sequence: CDR1 LNHDA, CDR2 SQIVND (reference sequence). The CDR3 spans 14 residues. The chain's CDR3 is CASSFGPPRETQYF. The CDR3 coding sequence is TGTGCCAGTAGTTTTGGCCCACCGAGGGAGACCCAGTACTTC.

This clone has a handful of counts. The chain joins TRBV5-4 to TRBJ1-2, with D tentatively TRBD1 (5 bases). CDR1 is SGHNT, CDR2 YYREEE, per germline (reference sequence). The CDR3 consists of 13 residues. V was clipped by 0 bases and J by 4 bases, with 7 bases between them. The CDR3 protein is CASSLVQGYGYTF. Written as DNA, the CDR3 is TGTGCCAGCAGCTTGGTCCAGGGCTATGGCTACACCTTC.

This clone appeared once. This sequence joins TRBV5-1 and TRBJ1-1, with 8 bases fitting TRBD1. J gave up 4 bases and V 2 bases, and 7 bases lay outside the gene matches. From germline, CDR1 is SGHRS and CDR2 YFSETQ. The CDR3 spans 15 residues. CDR3 sequence reads: CASSFYRGAGTEAFF. The CDR3, as DNA: TGCGCCAGCAGCTTCTACAGGGGGGCAGGCACTGAAGCTTTCTTT.

This sequence joins TRBV11-2 and TRBJ1-2, with 8 bases matching TRBD1. The length of the CDR3 is 15 residues. Germline CDR1 reads SGHAT; CDR2 reads FQNNGV. V lost 5 bases to trimming and J lost 1 base; unmatched junction nucleotides: 6. The CDR3: CASSEGTGHNYGYTF. The CDR3 bases are TGTGCCAGCAGCGAGGGGACAGGCCATAACTATGGCTACACCTTC.

The chain joins TRBV7-6 to TRBJ2-3; no clear D. The CDR3 sequence is 13 residues long. The V gene lost 0 bases and the J gene lost 2 bases, with 3 bases spanning the gap. Germline-derived CDR1 and CDR2 are SGHVS and FNYEAQ. This CDR3 reads CASSLALTDTQYF. In DNA, the CDR3 is TGTGCCAGCAGCTTAGCACTCACAGATACGCAGTATTTT.

The rearrangement joins TRBV4-3 to TRBJ2-7; tentatively, D is TRBD2 (5 bases). CDR1 is LGHNA, CDR2 YSLEER, per germline. V lost 4 bases to trimming and J lost 1 base, with 8 bases between them. The CDR3 runs 13 residues. CDR3 protein: CASSLTRSYEQYF. DNA of the CDR3: TGCGCCAGCAGCCTAACTAGATCCTACGAGCAGTACTTC.

The V call is TRBV5-5, the J call TRBJ2-2; 8 nucleotides agree with TRBD1. From germline, CDR1 is SGHKS and CDR2 YYEKEE (reference sequence). V shed 2 bases and J 5 bases; nucleotides not matched to a gene: 8. This CDR3 is 16 amino acids long. Here the CDR3 DNA reads TGTGCCAGCAGCTTCCTACAGGGGGTAGGGACCGGGGAGCTGTTTTTT. Protein product: CASSFLQGVGTGELFF.